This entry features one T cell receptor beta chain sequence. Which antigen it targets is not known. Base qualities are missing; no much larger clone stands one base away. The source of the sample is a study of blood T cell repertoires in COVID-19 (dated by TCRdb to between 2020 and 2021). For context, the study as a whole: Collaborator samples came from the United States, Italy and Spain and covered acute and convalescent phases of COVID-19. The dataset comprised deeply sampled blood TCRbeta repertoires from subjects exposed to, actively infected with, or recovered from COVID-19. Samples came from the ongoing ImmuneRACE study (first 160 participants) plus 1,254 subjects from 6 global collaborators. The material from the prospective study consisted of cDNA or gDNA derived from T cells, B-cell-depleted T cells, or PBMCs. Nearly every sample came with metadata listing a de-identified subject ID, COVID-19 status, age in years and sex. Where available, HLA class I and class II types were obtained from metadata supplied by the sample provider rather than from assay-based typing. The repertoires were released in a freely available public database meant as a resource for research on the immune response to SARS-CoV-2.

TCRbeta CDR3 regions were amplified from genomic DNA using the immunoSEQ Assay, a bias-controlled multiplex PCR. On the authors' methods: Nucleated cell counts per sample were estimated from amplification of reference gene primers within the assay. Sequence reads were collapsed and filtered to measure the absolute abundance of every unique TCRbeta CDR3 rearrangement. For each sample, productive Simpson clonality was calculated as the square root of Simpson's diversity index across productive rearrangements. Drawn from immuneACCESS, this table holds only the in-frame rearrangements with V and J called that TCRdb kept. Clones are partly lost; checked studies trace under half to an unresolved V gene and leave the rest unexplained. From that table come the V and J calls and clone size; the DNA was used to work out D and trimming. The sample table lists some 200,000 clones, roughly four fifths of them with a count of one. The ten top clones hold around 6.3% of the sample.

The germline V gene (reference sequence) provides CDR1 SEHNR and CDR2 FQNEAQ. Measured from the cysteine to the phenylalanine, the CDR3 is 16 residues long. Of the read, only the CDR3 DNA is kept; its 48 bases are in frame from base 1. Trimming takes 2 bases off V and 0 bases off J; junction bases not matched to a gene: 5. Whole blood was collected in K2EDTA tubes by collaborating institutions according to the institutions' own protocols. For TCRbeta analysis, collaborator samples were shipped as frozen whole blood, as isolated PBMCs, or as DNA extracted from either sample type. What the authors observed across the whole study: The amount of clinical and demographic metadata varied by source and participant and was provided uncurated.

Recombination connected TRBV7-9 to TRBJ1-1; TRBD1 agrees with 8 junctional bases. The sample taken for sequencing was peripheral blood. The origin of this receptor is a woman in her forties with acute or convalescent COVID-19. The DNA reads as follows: TGTGCCAGCAGCTTATCCGGACAGGGATTGAACACTGAAGCTTTCTTT. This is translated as CASSLSGQGLNTEAFF.